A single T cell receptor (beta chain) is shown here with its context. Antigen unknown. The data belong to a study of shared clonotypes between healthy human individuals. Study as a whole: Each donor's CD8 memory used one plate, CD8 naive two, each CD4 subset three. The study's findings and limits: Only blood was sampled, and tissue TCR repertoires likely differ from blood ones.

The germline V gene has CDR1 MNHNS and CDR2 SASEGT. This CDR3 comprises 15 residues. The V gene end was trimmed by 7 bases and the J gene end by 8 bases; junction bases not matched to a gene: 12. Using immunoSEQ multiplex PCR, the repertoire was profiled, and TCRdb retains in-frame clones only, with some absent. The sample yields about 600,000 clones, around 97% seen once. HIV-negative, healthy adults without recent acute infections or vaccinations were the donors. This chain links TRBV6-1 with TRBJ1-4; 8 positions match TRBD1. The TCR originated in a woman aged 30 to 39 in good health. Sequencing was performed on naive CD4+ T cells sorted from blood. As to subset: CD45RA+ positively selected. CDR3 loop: CASTPQGAGWEKLFF. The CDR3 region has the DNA TGTGCCAGCACCCCTCAGGGGGCAGGTTGGGAAAAACTGTTTTTT.